These 25 T cell receptor beta chains originate from one sample sequenced in a study of shared clonotypes between healthy human individuals. Here immunoSEQ multiplex PCR was the method, and the copy in TCRdb shows in-frame clones only, minus some. The sample includes 950,000 to 1,300,000 clones, about 77% of them seen just once. The sample comprised memory CD4+ T cells sorted from blood. Subset in this sample: CD45RA-negative fraction. These receptors were taken from a man aged 18 to 30 in good health.

In its sample, this clone was seen once. J is TRBJ2-1 and V is TRBV5-1; 8 bases are shared with TRBD2. Trimming at V came to 3 bases and at J to 1 base, leaving 6 bases not matched to a gene. Germline CDR1 and CDR2: SGHRS and YFSETQ. This CDR3 has 16 amino acids. The CDR3 DNA reads as TGCGCCAGCAGCTCCAGCGGGGGCGGGTCCTACAATGAGCAGTTCTTC. This gives the protein CASSSSGGGSYNEQFF. Combining the CDR3 with reference TRBV5-1 and TRBJ2-1 gives the whole variable domain KAGVTQTPRYLIKTRGQQVTLSCSPISGHRSVSWYQQTPGQGLQFLFEYFSETQRNKGNFPGRFSGRQFSNSRSEMNVSTLELGDSALYLCASSSSGGGSYNEQFFGPGTRLTVL.

This rearrangement joins TRBV5-1 to TRBJ2-1, with TRBD2 identical over 13 bases. Trimming at V came to 3 bases and at J to 7 bases, leaving 7 bases not matched to a gene. The germline gives CDR1 SGHRS, CDR2 YFSETQ. This CDR3 has 16 residues. The CDR3 loop reads CASSWTTSGRGNEQFF. As DNA, the CDR3 is TGCGCCAGCAGCTGGACAACTAGCGGGAGGGGGAATGAGCAGTTCTTC.

The chain combines TRBV19 with TRBJ2-5; no clear D. The germline V and J ends were trimmed by 1 base and 6 bases, with 6 bases remaining between them. The CDR3 has 12 amino acids. Germline lookup yields CDR1 LNHDA and CDR2 SQIVND (reference sequence). As DNA, the CDR3 is TGTGCCAGTAGTATAGGGCTGCAGACCCAGTACTTC. This translates into CASSIGLQTQYF. Together with reference TRBV19 and TRBJ2-5, the CDR3 gives the full variable domain: DGGITQSPKYLFRKEGQNVTLSCEQNLNHDAMYWYRQDPGQGLRLIYYSQIVNDFQKGDIAEGYSVSREKKESFPLTVTSAQKNPTAFYLCASSIGLQTQYFGPGTRLLVL.

The chain joins TRBV4-3 to TRBJ2-2; D gene unclear. CDR3 size: 14 residues. V was trimmed by 0 bases and J by 5 bases, leaving 7 bases between them. Germline V gene lookup returns CDR1 LGHNA and CDR2 YSLEER. Here the CDR3 DNA reads TGCGCCAGCAGCCAAGATCCCCGGACCGGGGAGCTGTTTTTT. Translation gives CASSQDPRTGELFF.

The CDR3 DNA reads as TGTGCCAGCAGACTAGCGGGGGGCCGGAGCTCCTACAATGAGCAGTTCTTC. Residues: CASRLAGGRSSYNEQFF. The chain couples TRBV28 to TRBJ2-1; 12 bases map to TRBD2. This CDR3 spans 17 amino acids. Trimming at V came to 6 bases and at J to 0 bases, leaving 6 bases not matched to a gene. CDR1 and CDR2 (germline): MDHEN, SYDVKM.

V gene TRBV27 combines with J gene TRBJ1-5; D is uncertain. Germline-derived CDR1 and CDR2 are MNHEY and SMNVEV (reference sequence). CDR3 length equals 13 residues. Trimming left V 5 bases short and J 7 bases short, with 12 bases between. In nucleotides, the CDR3 is TGTGCCAGCAGTGCGATTCTCGGCCAGCCCCAGCATTTT. As protein: CASSAILGQPQHF.

The genes are TRBV27 and TRBJ2-2; D may be TRBD2 (5 bases). V gave up 5 bases and J gave up 3 bases, with 16 bases separating them. Germline values: CDR1 MNHEY, CDR2 SMNVEV (reference sequence). This CDR3 contains 16 residues. The CDR3 bases are TGTGCCAGCAGTCCCTACGGCGAGAGGGACACCGGGGAGCTGTTTTTT. Translated: CASSPYGERDTGELFF.

The chain joins TRBV25-1 to TRBJ2-7, with 11 bases aligning to TRBD1. V was clipped by 4 bases and J by 5 bases; unmatched bases: 10. The CDR3 extends over 16 amino acids. Germline CDR1 MGHDK, CDR2 SYGVNS. The CDR3 DNA follows: TGTGCCAGCAGTGCACAAAAGGGACAGGGGGGAAACGAGCAGTACTTC. This gives the protein CASSAQKGQGGNEQYF.

The genes are TRBV30 and TRBJ2-6, with 7 bases matching TRBD2. CDR3 length: 14 amino acids. The V gene's germline CDR1 is GTSNPN and CDR2 SVGIG (reference sequence). The V gene end was trimmed by 5 bases and the J gene end by 2 bases; junction bases not matched to a gene: 3. CDR3 residues: CAWGRGTGANVLTF. The CDR3 region has the DNA TGTGCCTGGGGGAGGGGAACTGGGGCCAACGTCCTGACTTTC.

V usage is TRBV6-1 and J usage is TRBJ2-1, with D possibly being TRBD1 (5 bases). Trimming stripped 5 bases from V and 7 bases from J, with 9 bases between. The CDR3 totals 12 residues. Germline V lookup: CDR1 MNHNS, CDR2 SASEGT. CDR3 nucleotide sequence: TGTGCCAGCAGTTCCCAGGGAAATGAGCAGTTCTTC. It encodes CASSSQGNEQFF.

This clone was seen more than once but under ten times. The J gene is TRBJ2-2, the V gene TRBV19; D gene ambiguous. Germline assignment: CDR1 LNHDA and CDR2 SQIVND (reference sequence). V lost 3 bases and J 4 bases, leaving 9 bases between the germline ends. The CDR3 contains 14 residues. CDR3 in DNA: TGTGCCAGTAGTATTGTGGCTACCACCGGGGAGCTGTTTTTT. This codes for CASSIVATTGELFF.

The rearrangement uses TRBV2 and TRBJ1-1, with TRBD1 matching 9 bases. V lost 8 bases, J lost 1 base, and 5 bases stayed unmatched. Germline V gives CDR1 SNHLY, CDR2 FYNNEI. The CDR3 covers 14 residues. In DNA form, the CDR3 reads TGTGCCAGCTTTCGGGACAGGGAGAACACTGAAGCTTTCTTT. It codes for CASFRDRENTEAFF.

The chain combines TRBV4-3 with TRBJ2-3, with 11 positions matching TRBD2. The CDR3 extends over 16 amino acids. Germline CDR1 reads LGHNA; CDR2 reads YSLEER. V lost 3 bases and J lost 2; bases outside the gene matches: 4. The CDR3 region is CASSHVAGGHTDTQYF. The CDR3 coding sequence is TGCGCCAGCAGCCACGTAGCGGGAGGGCACACAGATACGCAGTATTTT.

The chain combines TRBV2 with TRBJ1-2; the match to TRBD1 covers 7 bases. The CDR3 totals 12 residues. Germline CDR1 reads SNHLY; CDR2 reads FYNNEI. J gave up 2 bases and V 9 bases, and 3 bases lay outside the gene matches. CDR3 nucleotide sequence: TGTGCCAGTGGACAGGCCAACTATGGCTACACCTTC. As protein: CASGQANYGYTF.

The chain couples TRBV2 to TRBJ1-5, with D unclear. Trimming removed 8 bases from V and 0 bases from J, with 14 bases in between. The CDR3 has 15 residues. The germline V gene encodes CDR1 SNHLY and CDR2 FYNNEI. The CDR3 is CASLAGRNSNQPQHF. DNA for the CDR3: TGTGCCAGCCTTGCGGGAAGAAATAGCAATCAGCCCCAGCATTTT.

This clone was observed a few times. The CDR3 sequence is CASSPLEGGDNYGYTF. In nucleotides, the CDR3 is TGTGCCAGCAGCCCATTGGAAGGGGGGGATAACTATGGCTACACCTTC. The chain joins TRBV4-2 to TRBJ1-2; the D gene is possibly TRBD1 (6 bases). The ends were cut back, 4 bases at V and 1 base at J, with 16 bases in the middle. The germline V gene has CDR1 LGHNA and CDR2 YNFKEQ. CDR3 length: 16 residues.

The chain carries TRBV10-3 and TRBJ1-1; TRBD1 is a possible D gene (6 bases). The V and J ends lost 0 bases and 2 bases respectively, with 10 bases between them. The CDR3 is 15 amino acids. The V gene's germline CDR1 is ENHRY and CDR2 SYGVKD. The CDR3 coding sequence is TGTGCCATCAGTGAGTCCGGGGGCATTAACACTGAAGCTTTCTTT. Translation gives CAISESGGINTEAFF.

As regards this clone: The junction departs from the called germline gene at one end, perhaps through a read error. V gene TRBV12-5 combines with J gene TRBJ2-7; the match to TRBD2 covers 8 bases. This CDR3 contains 12 residues. Germline V lookup: CDR1 LGHNT, CDR2 FRNRAP. CDR3 coding DNA: TGTGCTAGTGGTTTGGATAGAATAGCGGGGAACTTC. This translates into CASGLDRIAGNF.

This rearrangement joins TRBV6-4 to TRBJ1-1, with D uncertain. Germline V CDR1 and CDR2: MRHNA, SNTAGT. This CDR3 region has 13 residues. V lost 6 bases, J lost 0 bases, and 8 bases lay in between. The CDR3 reads CASSYRVNTEAFF. CDR3 sequence (DNA): TGTGCCAGCAGCTACCGGGTGAACACTGAAGCTTTCTTT.

This chain joins TRBV12-2 and TRBJ2-1; the table names TRBD2, a call not compared with the DNA. TRBV12-2 is described as a pseudogene. The CDR3 covers 21 residues. CDR3 sequence: CASRIVGERTSGRFWYNEQFF. CDR3 DNA: TGTGCAAGTCGCATAGTGGGGGAGAGAACTAGCGGGAGGTTTTGGTACAATGAGCAGTTCTTC.

This clone was picked up a small number of times. The chain combines TRBV30 with TRBJ1-1; possible D gene TRBD1, 6 bases. Trimming left V 1 base short and J 10 bases short, with 10 bases between. CDR1 and CDR2 (germline): GTSNPN, SVGIG (reference sequence). The CDR3 consists of 11 residues. The CDR3 here is CAWSETGRAFF. The DNA of the CDR3 is TGTGCCTGGAGTGAAACAGGGAGAGCTTTCTTT. The variable domain in full, with the rest retrieved from reference TRBV30 and TRBJ1-1, is SQTIHQWPATLVQPVGSPLSLECTVEGTSNPNLYWYRQAAGRGLQLLFYSVGIGQISSEVPQNLSASRPQDRQFILSSKKLLLSDSGFYLCAWSETGRAFFGQGTRLTVV.

In its sample, this clone was seen a few times. The gene calls are TRBV5-1 and TRBJ1-1; TRBD1 is a possible D gene (6 bases). The germline CDR1 and CDR2 sequences are SGHRS and YFSETQ. V lost 6 bases and J 3 bases, leaving 12 bases between the germline ends. The CDR3 sequence is 13 residues long. CDR3 in DNA: TGCGCCAGCACCGAACAGGGCTACACTGAAGCTTTCTTT. It codes for CASTEQGYTEAFF.

The chain carries TRBV6-1 and TRBJ1-6; maybe TRBD1 (5 bases). The length of the CDR3 is 14 residues. CDR1 and CDR2 (germline): MNHNS, SASEGT. V was shortened by 7 bases and J by 9 bases, with 16 bases between the two germline ends. The chain's CDR3 is CASTVPRVGSPLHF. The CDR3, as DNA: TGTGCCAGCACCGTCCCCAGGGTAGGTTCACCCCTCCACTTT.

This clone was counted between two and nine times. The chain is built from TRBV7-9 and TRBJ1-1, with D unresolved. This CDR3 comprises 14 residues. The V end was cut by 2 bases, the J end by 0 bases, with 7 bases between. Germline-derived CDR1 and CDR2 are SEHNR and FQNEAQ (reference sequence). CDR3 nucleotide sequence: TGTGCCAGCAGCTTAAAGTCCATGAACACTGAAGCTTTCTTT. This gives the protein CASSLKSMNTEAFF.

This rearrangement joins TRBV6-1 to TRBJ2-2, with TRBD1 as a possible D gene (6 bases). The CDR3 length is 14 residues. V was clipped by 4 bases and J by 5 bases, with 11 bases between them. Germline V lookup: CDR1 MNHNS, CDR2 SASEGT. CDR3 amino acids: CASSGYRATGELFF. Here the CDR3 DNA reads TGTGCCAGCAGTGGGTACAGGGCAACCGGGGAGCTGTTTTTT.